These 21 T cell receptor beta chains originate from one sample sequenced in a study of cytomegalovirus exposure and HLA in healthy donors. The PCR ran on 60 Vbeta and 13 Jbeta primers. The repertoire was sequenced with immunoSEQ multiplex PCR; TCRdb's copy has only in-frame clones and lacks some. The data contain roughly 120,000 clones, 80% of them singletons. Material for sequencing was PBMCs. These receptors were obtained from a male donor in good health and CMV-seronegative.

This clone was counted only a few times. This chain joins TRBV6-4 and TRBJ2-1; tentatively, D is TRBD1 (5 bases). CDR1 and CDR2 (germline): MRHNA, SNTAGT. V lost 4 bases to trimming and J lost 7 bases, with 14 bases between them. The CDR3 runs 14 residues. The CDR3 nucleotides are TGTGCCAGCAGTGTTCAGGGATCGAGTAATGAGCAGTTCTTC. Residues: CASSVQGSSNEQFF.

This chain uses TRBV11-2 with TRBJ2-5, with TRBD1 as a possible D gene (5 bases). Germline values: CDR1 SGHAT, CDR2 FQNNGV. The CDR3 has 13 residues. Between the trimmed V and J ends, which lost 6 bases and 2 bases, there was a span of 10 bases. DNA for the CDR3: TGTGCCAGCAGTCAATCAGGGCAAGAGACCCAGTACTTC. Translating it yields CASSQSGQETQYF.

The chain links TRBV23-1 to TRBJ2-5; perhaps TRBD2 as D (6 bases). TRBV23-1 is known as an ORF, though its function is uncertain. This CDR3 spans 14 amino acids. Trimming left V 3 bases short and J 14 bases short, with 22 bases between. CDR3 protein: CASSHSTSLLRVYF. The CDR3 nucleotides read TGCGCCAGCAGTCATTCGACTAGTCTCCTAAGGGTTTACTTC.

CDR3 sequence (DNA): TGTGCCAGCAGTCGTGGGACTGCCTATGGCTACACCTTC. It specifies CASSRGTAYGYTF. The rearrangement links TRBV6-5 to TRBJ1-2, with D possibly TRBD1 on 5 matching bases. With 5 bases removed from V and 4 bases from J, the gap between germline ends came to 11 bases. This CDR3 has 13 residues. The germline V gene encodes CDR1 MNHEY and CDR2 SVGAGI.

This clone has just one count. V is TRBV27 and J is TRBJ2-7; TRBD1 matches at 7 bases. Germline values: CDR1 MNHEY, CDR2 SMNVEV (reference sequence). V shed 3 bases and J 3 bases; nucleotides not matched to a gene: 11. The CDR3 is made up of 16 amino acids. CDR3 DNA: TGTGCCAGCAGTTTTAGTGTAGGGGACAGCCTCTACGAGCAGTACTTC. Amino acids: CASSFSVGDSLYEQYF.

V and J are TRBV18 and TRBJ2-5; 8 nucleotides match TRBD2. This CDR3 is 15 amino acids long. The germline V gene encodes CDR1 KGHSH and CDR2 LQKENI. V dropped 3 bases and J dropped 3; count of bases not matched to a gene: 6. Here the CDR3 DNA reads TGTGCCAGCTCACCCCTAGCGGGTACAAAAGAGACCCAGTACTTC. This gives the protein CASSPLAGTKETQYF.

The chain employs TRBV5-1 and TRBJ1-1; D gene ambiguous. Germline-derived CDR1 and CDR2 are SGHRS and YFSETQ. The ends were cut back, 0 bases at V and 0 bases at J, with 12 bases in the middle. The CDR3 covers 16 residues. The CDR3 region is CASSLAIGAMNTEAFF. The CDR3 DNA sequence: TGCGCCAGCAGCTTGGCTATTGGAGCCATGAACACTGAAGCTTTCTTT.

This rearrangement joins TRBV28 to TRBJ1-1; D not certain. The CDR3 runs to 14 residues. V was shortened by 2 bases and J by 4 bases, with 11 bases between the two germline ends. Per germline, CDR1 MDHEN and CDR2 SYDVKM. CDR3 protein: CASSLLEGGTEAFF. The DNA for the CDR3 is TGTGCCAGCAGTTTACTCGAGGGCGGCACTGAAGCTTTCTTT. Drawing the rest from reference TRBV28 and TRBJ1-1, the complete variable domain is DVKVTQSSRYLVKRTGEKVFLECVQDMDHENMFWYRQDPGLGLRLIYFSYDVKMKEKGDIPEGYSVSREKKERFSLILESASTNQTSMYLCASSLLEGGTEAFFGQGTRLTVV.

The CDR3 sequence is CSVVTPGGQYF. The CDR3 DNA reads as TGCAGCGTTGTGACACCAGGGGGGCAGTACTTC. The V call is TRBV29-1, the J call TRBJ2-7; 7 nucleotides line up with TRBD1. Per the germline V gene, CDR1 is SQVTM and CDR2 is ANQGSEA. The ends lost 4 bases at V and 9 bases at J; junction bases unmatched: 6. This CDR3 contains 11 residues.

This clone was found a few times. This chain connects TRBV18 to TRBJ1-2; 11 nucleotides match TRBD1. This CDR3 spans 15 amino acids. The germline gives CDR1 KGHSH, CDR2 LQKENI. The trim removed 3 bases at V and 1 base at J, leaving 1 base unmatched. The CDR3 DNA reads as TGTGCCAGCTCACCCGGGACAGGGGGTAACTATGGCTACACCTTC. Amino acids: CASSPGTGGNYGYTF.

The chain is built from TRBV2 and TRBJ2-7; 7 positions match TRBD1. CDR3 length equals 14 residues. The germline V gene has CDR1 SNHLY and CDR2 FYNNEI. V shed 7 bases, J shed 2 bases, and the junction held 8 bases outside the gene matches. The CDR3 coding sequence is TGTGCCAGCAATACAGGGGACGGGACCTACGAGCAGTACTTC. Translated, it gives CASNTGDGTYEQYF.

This chain uses TRBV6-4 with TRBJ2-6; D possibly corresponds to TRBD1 (5 bases). Germline lookup yields CDR1 MRHNA and CDR2 SNTAGT. Between the trimmed V and J ends, which lost 0 bases and 4 bases, there was a span of 16 bases. This CDR3 contains 18 residues. The CDR3 here is CASSDSGQGLGGANVLTF. For the CDR3, the DNA is TGTGCCAGCAGTGACTCGGGTCAGGGCCTGGGAGGGGCCAACGTCCTGACTTTC.

V and J are TRBV4-3 and TRBJ2-2; weak D call: TRBD2 (6 bases). The CDR3 runs 16 residues. The V gene's germline CDR1 is LGHNA and CDR2 YSLEER. V dropped 4 bases and J dropped 9 bases, with 21 bases sitting between them. The CDR3 DNA reads as TGCGCCAGCAGCCCCCGGCTAGCGAGTCGGGACCGGGAGCTGTTTTTT. This codes for CASSPRLASRDRELFF.

This chain's CDR3 is CASSSGTSSSYEQYF. CDR3 DNA: TGCGCCAGCAGCTCCGGGACATCAAGCTCCTACGAGCAGTACTTC. The chain couples TRBV5-1 to TRBJ2-7, with a possible D match to TRBD1 (6 bases). V was pared by 3 bases and J by 0 bases, with 13 bases between. The CDR3 runs to 15 residues. Germline CDR1 is SGHRS and CDR2 is YFSETQ.

This rearrangement joins TRBV20-1 to TRBJ2-7, with D possibly matching TRBD1 (6 bases). Looked up from germline, CDR1 is DFQATT and CDR2 is SNEGSKA (reference sequence). This CDR3 is built from 11 residues. The ends were cut back, 6 bases at V and 7 bases at J, with 13 bases in the middle. The CDR3 is CSAFGTSEQYF. In DNA form, the CDR3 reads TGCAGTGCCTTTGGGACATCAGAGCAGTACTTC.

Points on this clone: The junction departs from germline at one end; a sequencing error may be responsible. The chain links TRBV7-9 to TRBJ2-7, with D maybe TRBD2 (5 bases). There are 13 residues in the CDR3. CDR1 is SEHNR and CDR2 is FQNEAQ in the germline V gene (reference sequence). The CDR3 region is CSSRPTGEGEQYF. In DNA, the CDR3 is TGTTCCAGCAGACCTACCGGGGAAGGCGAGCAGTACTTC.

This clone was observed a handful of times. Other DNA sequences in the same sample also yield this CDR3. The chain links TRBV27 to TRBJ2-7, with TRBD1 matching 7 bases. The CDR3 sequence is 14 residues long. J lost 2 bases, V lost 6 bases, and 7 bases had no gene match. CDR1 MNHEY and CDR2 SMNVEV come from the germline V gene (reference sequence). The DNA for the CDR3 is TGTGCCAGCAGACCCGGACAGGTAACCTACGAGCAGTACTTC. The encoded protein is CASRPGQVTYEQYF.

This chain uses TRBV6-1 with TRBJ1-2; tentative D call: TRBD1 (5 bases). The ends were cut back, 8 bases at V and 9 bases at J, with 13 bases in the middle. CDR3 length equals 11 residues. Germline V gene lookup returns CDR1 MNHNS and CDR2 SASEGT. CDR3 protein: CASGAGVRYTF. The CDR3 DNA is TGTGCCAGCGGCGCGGGGGTACGCTACACCTTC.

The V and J genes are TRBV10-1 and TRBJ2-2; TRBD1 might be the D (6 bases). This CDR3 is built from 16 residues. Trimming cost V 3 bases and J 5 bases, with 16 bases left between them. Germline V gene lookup returns CDR1 WNHNN and CDR2 SYGVQD (reference sequence). The CDR3 reads CASSDPAGARTGELFF. The CDR3 DNA reads as TGCGCCAGCAGTGATCCAGCAGGGGCGAGGACCGGGGAGCTGTTTTTT.

In regard to this clone: Distinct nucleotide sequences in the sample also encode this CDR3. The chain is built from TRBV10-3 and TRBJ1-2, with 8 bases identical to TRBD1. With V trimmed by 0 bases and J by 8 bases, 11 bases remained unmatched. The CDR3 is made up of 16 amino acids. Looked up from germline, CDR1 is ENHRY and CDR2 is SYGVKD. CDR3 coding DNA: TGTGCCATCAGTGAGTCGAAGGTCAGGGGGCAAGAGGGCTACACCTTC. Encoded protein: CAISESKVRGQEGYTF.

The chain combines TRBV6-5 with TRBJ1-1; D unresolved. Trimming left V 7 bases short and J 8 bases short, with 11 bases between. The CDR3 sequence is 11 residues long. Germline V gene lookup returns CDR1 MNHEY and CDR2 SVGAGI. CDR3 DNA: TGTGCCAGCACTGACATACAAGAAGCTTTCTTT. The encoded protein is CASTDIQEAFF.